This T cell receptor beta chain originates from a study of blood T cell repertoires in COVID-19. Study context: Specimens from acute and convalescent COVID-19 originated in the United States, Italy and Spain. Sample material is recorded as cDNA or gDNA derived from T cells, B-cell-depleted T cells, or PBMCs.

Per the original methods: Amplification with reference gene primers provided the estimates of nucleated cell counts. Profiling relied on immunoSEQ multiplex PCR, and the TCRdb table lists in-frame clones only, not all of them. V and J calls and clone size come straight from that table; D and trimming were deduced from the DNA. The sample yields around 81,000 clones, around 90% seen once. Germline V lookup: CDR1 KGHSH, CDR2 LQKENI. The CDR3 contains 15 residues. Trimming cost V 2 bases and J 1 base, with 12 bases left between them. The chain carries TRBV18 and TRBJ2-7; possibly TRBD2 for D (6 bases). Sequencing was performed on peripheral blood. The TCR sequence derives from a man between 65 and 85 years old with acute or convalescent COVID-19. The CDR3 DNA reads TGTGCCAGCTCACCAGGGACTTCTGATTCCTACGAGCAGTACTTC. It is translated as CASSPGTSDSYEQYF.